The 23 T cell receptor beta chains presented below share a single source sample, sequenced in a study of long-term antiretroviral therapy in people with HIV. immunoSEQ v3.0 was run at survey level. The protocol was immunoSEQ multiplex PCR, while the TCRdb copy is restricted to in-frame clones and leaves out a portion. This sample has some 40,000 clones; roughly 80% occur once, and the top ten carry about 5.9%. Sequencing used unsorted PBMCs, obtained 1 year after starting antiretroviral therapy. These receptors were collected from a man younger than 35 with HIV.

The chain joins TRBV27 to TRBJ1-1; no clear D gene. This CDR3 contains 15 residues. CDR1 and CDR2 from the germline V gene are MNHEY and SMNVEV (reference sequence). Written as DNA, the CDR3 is TGTGTCACGTCAACACGGGCAGGTTTTAGCACTGAAGCTTTCTTT. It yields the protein CVTSTRAGFSTEAFF.

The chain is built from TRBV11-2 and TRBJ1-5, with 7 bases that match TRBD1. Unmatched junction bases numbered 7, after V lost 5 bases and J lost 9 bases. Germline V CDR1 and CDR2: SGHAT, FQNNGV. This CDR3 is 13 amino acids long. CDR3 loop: CASSAGGTGPQHF. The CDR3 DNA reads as TGTGCCAGCAGCGCAGGGGGTACCGGGCCCCAGCATTTT.

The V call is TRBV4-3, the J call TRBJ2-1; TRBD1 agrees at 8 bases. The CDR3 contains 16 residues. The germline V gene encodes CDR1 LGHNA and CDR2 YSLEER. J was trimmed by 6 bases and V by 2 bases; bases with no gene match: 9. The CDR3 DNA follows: TGCGCCAGCAGCCAAACCCTCTCCGGACAGGGCAATGAGCAGTTCTTC. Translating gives CASSQTLSGQGNEQFF.

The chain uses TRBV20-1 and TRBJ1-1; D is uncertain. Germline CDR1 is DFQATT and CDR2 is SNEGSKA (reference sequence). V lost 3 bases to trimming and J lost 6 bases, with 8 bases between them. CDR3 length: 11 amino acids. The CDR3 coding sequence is TGCAGTGCTAGTAAGGGTCCTGAAGCTTTCTTT. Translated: CSASKGPEAFF.

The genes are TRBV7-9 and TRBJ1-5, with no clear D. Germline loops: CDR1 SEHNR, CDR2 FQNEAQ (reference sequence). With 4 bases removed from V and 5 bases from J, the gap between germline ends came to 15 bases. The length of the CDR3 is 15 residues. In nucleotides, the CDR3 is TGTGCCAGCAGCTCAGATTCGGACGGGCATCAGCCCCAGCATTTT. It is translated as CASSSDSDGHQPQHF. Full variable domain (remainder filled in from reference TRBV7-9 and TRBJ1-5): DTGVSQNPRHKITKRGQNVTFRCDPISEHNRLYWYRQTLGQGPEFLTYFQNEAQLEKSRLLSDRFSAERPKGSFSTLEIQRTEQGDSAMYLCASSSDSDGHQPQHFGDGTRLSIL.

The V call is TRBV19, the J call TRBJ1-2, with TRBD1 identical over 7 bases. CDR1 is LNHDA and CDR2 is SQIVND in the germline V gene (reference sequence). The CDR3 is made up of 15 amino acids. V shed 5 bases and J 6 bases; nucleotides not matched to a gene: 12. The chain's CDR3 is CASSDRDRFLDGYTF. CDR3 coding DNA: TGTGCCAGTAGTGATCGGGACAGATTCCTGGATGGCTACACCTTC.

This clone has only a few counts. The CDR3 region has the DNA TGTGCCAGCAGTTACTCGAAGGGGCCCTACTACGAGCAGTACTTC. This translates into CASSYSKGPYYEQYF. The chain links TRBV6-5 to TRBJ2-7, with D tentatively TRBD1 (5 bases). This CDR3 has 15 residues. The ends were cut back, 0 bases at V and 3 bases at J, with 12 bases in the middle. Germline values: CDR1 MNHEY, CDR2 SVGAGI.

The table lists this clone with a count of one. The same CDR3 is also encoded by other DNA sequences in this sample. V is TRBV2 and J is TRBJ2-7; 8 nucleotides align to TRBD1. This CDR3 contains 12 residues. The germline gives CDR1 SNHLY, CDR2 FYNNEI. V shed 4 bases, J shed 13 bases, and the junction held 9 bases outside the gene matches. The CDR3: CASSGKLDRVYF. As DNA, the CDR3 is TGTGCCAGCAGTGGAAAGTTGGACAGGGTATACTTC.

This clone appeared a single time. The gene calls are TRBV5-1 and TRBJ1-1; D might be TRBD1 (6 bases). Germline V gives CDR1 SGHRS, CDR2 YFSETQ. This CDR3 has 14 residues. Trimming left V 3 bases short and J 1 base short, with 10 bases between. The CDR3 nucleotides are TGCGCCAGCAGCTCCGGACAGAAGAACACTGAAGCTTTCTTT. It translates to CASSSGQKNTEAFF. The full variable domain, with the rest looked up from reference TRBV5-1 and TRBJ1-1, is KAGVTQTPRYLIKTRGQQVTLSCSPISGHRSVSWYQQTPGQGLQFLFEYFSETQRNKGNFPGRFSGRQFSNSRSEMNVSTLELGDSALYLCASSSGQKNTEAFFGQGTRLTVV.

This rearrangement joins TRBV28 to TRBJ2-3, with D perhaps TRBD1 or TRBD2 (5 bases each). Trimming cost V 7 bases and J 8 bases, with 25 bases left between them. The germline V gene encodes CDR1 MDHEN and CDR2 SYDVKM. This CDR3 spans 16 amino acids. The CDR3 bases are TGTGCCAGCATGAGTAGGGACCCTCCGGAGAGGGGTACGCAGTATTTT. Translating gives CASMSRDPPERGTQYF.

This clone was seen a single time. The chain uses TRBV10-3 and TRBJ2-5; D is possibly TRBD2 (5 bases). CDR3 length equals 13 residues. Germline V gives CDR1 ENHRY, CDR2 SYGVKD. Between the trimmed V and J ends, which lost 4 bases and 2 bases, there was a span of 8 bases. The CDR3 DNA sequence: TGTGCCATCAGTGCGACGGGGCAAGAGACCCAGTACTTC. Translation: CAISATGQETQYF.

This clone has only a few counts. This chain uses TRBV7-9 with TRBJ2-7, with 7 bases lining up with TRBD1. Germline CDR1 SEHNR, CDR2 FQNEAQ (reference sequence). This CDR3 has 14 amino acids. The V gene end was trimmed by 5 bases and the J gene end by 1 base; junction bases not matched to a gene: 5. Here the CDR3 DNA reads TGTGCCAGCAGCCGGACAGGAGAATCCTACGAGCAGTACTTC. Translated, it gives CASSRTGESYEQYF. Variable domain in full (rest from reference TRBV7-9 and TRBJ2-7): DTGVSQNPRHKITKRGQNVTFRCDPISEHNRLYWYRQTLGQGPEFLTYFQNEAQLEKSRLLSDRFSAERPKGSFSTLEIQRTEQGDSAMYLCASSRTGESYEQYFGPGTRLTVT.

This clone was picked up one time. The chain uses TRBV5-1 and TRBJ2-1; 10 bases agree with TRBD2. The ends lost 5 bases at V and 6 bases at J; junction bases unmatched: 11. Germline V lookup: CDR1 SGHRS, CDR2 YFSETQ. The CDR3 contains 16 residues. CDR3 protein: CASSGLLAGVGNEQFF. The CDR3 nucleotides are TGCGCCAGCAGTGGCCTTCTAGCGGGAGTAGGCAATGAGCAGTTCTTC.

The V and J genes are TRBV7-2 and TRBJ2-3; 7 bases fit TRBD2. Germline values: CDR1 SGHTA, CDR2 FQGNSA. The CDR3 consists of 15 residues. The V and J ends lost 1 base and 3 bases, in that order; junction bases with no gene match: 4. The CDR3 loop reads CASSLEAGATDTQYF. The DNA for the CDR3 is TGTGCCAGCAGCTTAGAGGCGGGAGCGACAGATACGCAGTATTTT.

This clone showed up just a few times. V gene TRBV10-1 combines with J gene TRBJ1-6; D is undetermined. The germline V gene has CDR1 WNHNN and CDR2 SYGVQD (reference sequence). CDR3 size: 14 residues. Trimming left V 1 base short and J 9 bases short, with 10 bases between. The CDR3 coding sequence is TGCGCCAGCAGTGAGTTTGAGTTGCCTTCACCCCTCCACTTT. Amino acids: CASSEFELPSPLHF.

In nucleotides, the CDR3 is TGCGCCAGCAGCCAAGGGTGGGGAGATCTGGGGTTGAATGAGCAGTTCTTC. It is translated as CASSQGWGDLGLNEQFF. The chain employs TRBV4-1 and TRBJ2-1, with D possibly TRBD2 on 5 matching bases. The CDR3 has 17 residues. Germline CDR1 MGHRA, CDR2 YSYEKL. The germline V and J ends were trimmed by 1 base and 7 bases, with 20 bases remaining between them.

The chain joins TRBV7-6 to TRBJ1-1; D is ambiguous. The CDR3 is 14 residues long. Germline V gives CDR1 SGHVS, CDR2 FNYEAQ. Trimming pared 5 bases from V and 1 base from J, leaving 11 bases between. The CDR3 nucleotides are TGTGCCAGCAGCCCCTCAATTGCGAACACTGAAGCTTTCTTT. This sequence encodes CASSPSIANTEAFF.

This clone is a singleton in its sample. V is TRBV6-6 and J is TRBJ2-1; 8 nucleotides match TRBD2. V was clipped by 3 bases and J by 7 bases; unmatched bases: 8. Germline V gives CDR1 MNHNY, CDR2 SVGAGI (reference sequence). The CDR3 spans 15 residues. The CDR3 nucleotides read TGTGCCAGCAGTTATGGCGGGAGGACGAGTAATGAGCAGTTCTTC. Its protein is CASSYGGRTSNEQFF.

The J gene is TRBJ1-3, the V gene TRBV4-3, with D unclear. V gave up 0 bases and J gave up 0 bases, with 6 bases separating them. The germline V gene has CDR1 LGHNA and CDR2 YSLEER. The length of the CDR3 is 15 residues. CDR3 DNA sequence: TGCGCCAGCAGCCAAGACAGGTCCTCTGGAAACACCATATATTTT. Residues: CASSQDRSSGNTIYF.

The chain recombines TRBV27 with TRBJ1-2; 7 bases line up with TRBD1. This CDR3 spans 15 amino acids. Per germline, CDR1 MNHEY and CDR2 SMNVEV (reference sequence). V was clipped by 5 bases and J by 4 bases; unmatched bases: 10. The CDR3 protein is CASSPRDSATYGYTF. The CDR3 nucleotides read TGTGCCAGCAGTCCAAGGGACAGCGCTACCTATGGCTACACCTTC.

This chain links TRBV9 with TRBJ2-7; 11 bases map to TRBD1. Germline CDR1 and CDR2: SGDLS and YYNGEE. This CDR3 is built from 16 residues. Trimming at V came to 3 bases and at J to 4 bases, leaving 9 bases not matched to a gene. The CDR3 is CASSAPPDRGPYEQYF. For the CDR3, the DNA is TGTGCCAGCAGCGCCCCTCCGGACAGGGGGCCGTACGAGCAGTACTTC.

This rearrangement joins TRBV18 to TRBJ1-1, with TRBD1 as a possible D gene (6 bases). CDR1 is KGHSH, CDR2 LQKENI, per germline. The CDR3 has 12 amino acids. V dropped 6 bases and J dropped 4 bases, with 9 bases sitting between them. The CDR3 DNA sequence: TGTGCCAGCTCGAACAGGGTCACTGAAGCTTTCTTT. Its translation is CASSNRVTEAFF.

The CDR3: CASSQSLQRRETQYF. The CDR3 region has the DNA TGCGCCAGCAGCCAATCCCTCCAGCGGAGGGAGACCCAGTACTTC. The rearrangement joins TRBV4-1 to TRBJ2-5, with D tentatively TRBD2 (5 bases). The CDR3 is made up of 15 amino acids. Germline loops: CDR1 MGHRA, CDR2 YSYEKL. The V gene lost 2 bases and the J gene lost 5 bases, with 15 bases spanning the gap.